This record covers a single T cell receptor (beta chain). What it binds is not known. The data were obtained in a study of cytomegalovirus exposure and HLA in healthy donors. The V and J ends lost 0 bases and 2 bases, in that order; junction bases with no gene match: 1. Germline V CDR1 and CDR2: SQVTM, ANQGSEA. The CDR3 runs to 13 residues. Findings of the study overall: Analysis performed later found more than 15,000 TCR beta sequences associated with HLA alleles at 0.05 false discovery rate. While the bulk of TCR sequences proved rare, some public TCRs turned up in many donors.

Healthy bone marrow donors made up the cohort. The primer mix had 60 Vbeta and 13 Jbeta primers. The table came from immunoSEQ multiplex PCR; TCRdb's copy has only in-frame clones and leaves some out. This table holds tens of thousands of clones. The specimen sequenced was PBMCs. The gene calls are TRBV29-1 and TRBJ2-7; 7 bases are shared with TRBD1. This TCR was recovered from a man aged 50 or older in good health and CMV-seronegative. The CDR3: CSVEDGTAYEQYF. The CDR3 coding sequence is TGCAGCGTTGAAGATGGGACAGCCTACGAGCAGTACTTC.